The rows below give T cell receptor beta chains drawn from one sample of a study of T cells in Graves' hyperthyroidism and ophthalmopathy. Via MiXCR, TCRdb re-called the multiplex PCR reads, giving one row per CDR3 protein. The sample has some 300,000 distinct CDR3 sequences, around 19% seen once. The sample comprised blood. The receptors stem from a man aged 50 or older with Graves' ophthalmopathy. The CDR3 runs from the conserved cysteine through the conserved F or W. A D gene is named only where the DNA matches it firmly. The listing skips clone size in some rows; elsewhere it reads once, few, many or a size class.

J gene: TRBJ2-6
V gene: TRBV27
clone size: few
D gene: .
CDR3 protein: CASSAGVSGANVLTF
CDR3 DNA: TGTGCCAGCAGTGCCGGGGTCTCTGGGGCCAACGTCCTGACTTTC

J gene: TRBJ2-3
V gene: TRBV24-1
clone size: many
D gene: .
CDR3 protein: CATSVSNTDTQYF
CDR3 DNA: TGTGCCACCAGTGTCAGTAACACAGATACGCAGTATTTT

J gene: TRBJ2-1
V gene: TRBV5-1
clone size: many
D gene: .
CDR3 protein: CASSLALGANYEQFF
CDR3 DNA: TGCGCCAGCAGCTTGGCCCTTGGTGCCAATTACGAGCAGTTCTTC

J gene: TRBJ2-1
V gene: TRBV7-6
clone size: many
D gene: TRBD2
CDR3 protein: CASSLAGLAAYNEQFF
CDR3 DNA: TGTGCCAGCAGCTTAGCGGGACTAGCGGCGTACAATGAGCAGTTCTTC

J gene: TRBJ2-7
V gene: TRBV20-1
clone size: many
D gene: .
CDR3 protein: CSVGPREQYF
CDR3 DNA: TGCAGTGTGGGGCCGAGAGAGCAGTACTTC

J gene: TRBJ1-2
V gene: TRBV9
clone size: many
D gene: .
CDR3 protein: CASSQEMLPSNYGYTF
CDR3 DNA: TGTGCCAGCAGCCAAGAGATGTTACCTTCCAACTATGGCTACACCTTC

J gene: TRBJ2-5
V gene: TRBV20-1
clone size: many
D gene: .
CDR3 protein: CSAPLYQETQYF
CDR3 DNA: TGCAGTGCACCCCTGTACCAAGAGACCCAGTACTTC

J gene: TRBJ2-7
V gene: TRBV3-1
clone size: many
D gene: .
CDR3 protein: CASSQRFSRSYEQYF
CDR3 DNA: TGTGCCAGCAGCCAAAGATTTTCCCGCTCCTACGAGCAGTACTTC

J gene: TRBJ2-7
V gene: TRBV19
clone size: .
D gene: .
CDR3 protein: CASSISDAGSYEQYF
CDR3 DNA: TGTGCCAGTAGTATTAGTGACGCAGGCTCCTACGAGCAGTACTTC

J gene: TRBJ1-2
V gene: TRBV20-1
clone size: many
D gene: .
CDR3 protein: CSARGRANYGYTF
CDR3 DNA: TGCAGTGCTAGAGGGCGGGCTAACTATGGCTACACCTTC

J gene: TRBJ2-1
V gene: TRBV24-1
clone size: few
D gene: TRBD1
CDR3 protein: CATSEPGTGLENEQFF
CDR3 DNA: TGTGCCACCAGTGAGCCAGGGACAGGGTTAGAGAATGAGCAGTTCTTC

J gene: TRBJ2-1
V gene: TRBV27
clone size: many
D gene: .
CDR3 protein: CASSSLATSSYNEQFF
CDR3 DNA: TGTGCCAGCAGTTCTCTAGCGACCAGCTCCTACAATGAGCAGTTCTTC

J gene: TRBJ2-1
V gene: TRBV20-1
clone size: .
D gene: .
CDR3 protein: CSARRGDRSYNEQFF
CDR3 DNA: TGCAGTGCTCGTCGGGGGGACAGGTCCTACAATGAGCAGTTCTTC

J gene: TRBJ2-1
V gene: TRBV19
clone size: once
D gene: .
CDR3 protein: CASSMRAEQFF
CDR3 DNA: TGTGCCAGTAGTATGCGGGCCGAGCAGTTCTTC

J gene: TRBJ2-7
V gene: TRBV30
clone size: .
D gene: TRBD2
CDR3 protein: CAWAASGRNEQYF
CDR3 DNA: TGTGCCTGGGCGGCTAGCGGGAGAAACGAGCAGTACTTC

J gene: TRBJ2-5
V gene: TRBV7-7
clone size: few
D gene: TRBD1
CDR3 protein: CASSLATGGLQETQYF
CDR3 DNA: TGTGCTAGCAGCTTAGCGACAGGGGGTCTCCAAGAGACCCAGTACTTC

J gene: TRBJ2-3
V gene: TRBV7-9
clone size: many
D gene: TRBD2
CDR3 protein: CASSLVAAGAGTDTQYF
CDR3 DNA: TGTGCCAGCAGCTTAGTTGCCGCGGGAGCTGGCACAGATACGCAGTATTTT

J gene: TRBJ2-7
V gene: TRBV20-1
clone size: few
D gene: .
CDR3 protein: CSARGGVLSSYEQYF
CDR3 DNA: TGCAGTGCTAGAGGGGGCGTTTTGAGCTCCTACGAGCAGTACTTC

J gene: TRBJ1-1
V gene: TRBV6-1
clone size: .
D gene: .
CDR3 protein: CATVWLQNTEAFF
CDR3 DNA: TGTGCCACCGTTTGGCTACAGAACACTGAAGCTTTCTTT

J gene: TRBJ2-1
V gene: TRBV11-2
clone size: many
D gene: .
CDR3 protein: CASSFQRGIFSSYNEQFF
CDR3 DNA: TGTGCCAGCAGCTTCCAACGGGGGATCTTCTCGTCCTACAATGAGCAGTTCTTC

J gene: TRBJ2-5
V gene: TRBV27
clone size: many
D gene: TRBD1
CDR3 protein: CASGRTGVGTQYF
CDR3 DNA: TGTGCCAGCGGACGGACAGGGGTGGGGACCCAGTACTTC

J gene: TRBJ2-1
V gene: TRBV7-3
clone size: few
D gene: .
CDR3 protein: CASSSSVGDEQFF
CDR3 DNA: TGTGCCAGCAGCTCCTCCGTGGGGGATGAGCAGTTCTTC

J gene: TRBJ1-6
V gene: TRBV3-1
clone size: many
D gene: .
CDR3 protein: CASSQDAGRGSPLHF
CDR3 DNA: TGTGCCAGCAGCCAAGATGCCGGAAGGGGGTCACCCCTCCACTTT

J gene: TRBJ1-1
V gene: TRBV5-1
clone size: many
D gene: TRBD1
CDR3 protein: CASSVVSGQKNTEAFF
CDR3 DNA: TGCGCCAGCAGCGTTGTATCGGGACAGAAGAACACTGAAGCTTTCTTT

J gene: TRBJ2-7
V gene: TRBV27
clone size: few
D gene: TRBD2
CDR3 protein: CASTQAGSYEQYF
CDR3 DNA: TGTGCCAGCACTCAAGCGGGAAGCTACGAGCAGTACTTC

J gene: TRBJ2-7
V gene: TRBV7-9
clone size: many
D gene: TRBD2
CDR3 protein: CASSASGTLYEQYF
CDR3 DNA: TGTGCCAGCAGCGCTAGCGGGACCCTCTACGAGCAGTACTTC

J gene: TRBJ1-4
V gene: TRBV28
clone size: many
D gene: TRBD1
CDR3 protein: CASSSGTGFEKLFF
CDR3 DNA: TGTGCCAGCAGTTCCGGGACAGGGTTTGAAAAACTGTTTTTT

J gene: TRBJ2-3
V gene: TRBV20-1
clone size: many
D gene: .
CDR3 protein: CSATLGDTQYF
CDR3 DNA: TGCAGTGCTACCCTGGGAGATACGCAGTATTTT

J gene: TRBJ1-1
V gene: TRBV14
clone size: .
D gene: .
CDR3 protein: CASSQNVRPTEAFF
CDR3 DNA: TGTGCCAGCAGCCAAAACGTCAGGCCCACTGAAGCTTTCTTT

J gene: TRBJ1-2
V gene: TRBV11-2
clone size: .
D gene: TRBD1
CDR3 protein: CASGPGQSYGYTF
CDR3 DNA: TGTGCCAGCGGTCCGGGACAGAGCTATGGCTACACCTTC

J gene: TRBJ2-1
V gene: TRBV2
clone size: many
D gene: .
CDR3 protein: CASSPPFYSEQFF
CDR3 DNA: TGTGCCAGCAGTCCTCCCTTCTATTCCGAGCAGTTCTTC

J gene: TRBJ2-1
V gene: TRBV20-1
clone size: many
D gene: .
CDR3 protein: CSASTLDYGVNEQFF
CDR3 DNA: TGCAGTGCCAGTACCTTGGACTATGGGGTCAATGAGCAGTTCTTC

J gene: TRBJ2-1
V gene: TRBV12-3/TRBV12-4
clone size: few
D gene: TRBD2
CDR3 protein: CASTPSGRAYNEQFF
CDR3 DNA: TGTGCCAGCACCCCAAGCGGGAGGGCCTACAATGAGCAGTTCTTC